This T cell receptor beta chain emerged from a study of shared clonotypes between healthy human individuals. CDR3 length: 13 residues. V shed 7 bases and J shed 0 bases, with 10 bases lying between them. Germline CDR1 is GTSNPN and CDR2 is SVGIG (reference sequence). Naive CD8 cells, CD45RO-negative and positively selected for CCR7, excluded terminally differentiated effector memory CD45RA+ cells. Assay: immunoSEQ multiplex PCR; the TCRdb copy retains only in-frame clones and omits some. The table lists about 580,000 clones, 98% of them singletons. This chain joins TRBV30 and TRBJ2-1, with D perhaps TRBD1 (6 bases). Material: naive CD8+ T cells sorted from blood. This sequence was found in a man aged 25-40 years in good health. The chain's CDR3 is CALTGSSYNEQFF. DNA of the CDR3: TGTGCCTTAACAGGGAGCTCCTACAATGAGCAGTTCTTC.